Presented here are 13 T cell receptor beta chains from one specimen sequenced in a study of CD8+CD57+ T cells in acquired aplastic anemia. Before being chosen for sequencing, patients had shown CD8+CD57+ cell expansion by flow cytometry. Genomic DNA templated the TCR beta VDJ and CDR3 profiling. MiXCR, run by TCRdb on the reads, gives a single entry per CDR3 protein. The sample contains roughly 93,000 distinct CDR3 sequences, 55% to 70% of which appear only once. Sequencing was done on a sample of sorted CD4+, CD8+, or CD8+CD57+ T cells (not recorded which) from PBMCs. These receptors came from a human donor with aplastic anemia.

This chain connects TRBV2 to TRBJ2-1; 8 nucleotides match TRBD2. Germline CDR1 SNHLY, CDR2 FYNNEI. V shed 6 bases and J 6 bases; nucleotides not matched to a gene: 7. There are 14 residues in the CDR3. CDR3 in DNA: TGTGCCAGCAGCGCGACTAGCGCCTCCAATGAGCAGTTCTTC. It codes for CASSATSASNEQFF.

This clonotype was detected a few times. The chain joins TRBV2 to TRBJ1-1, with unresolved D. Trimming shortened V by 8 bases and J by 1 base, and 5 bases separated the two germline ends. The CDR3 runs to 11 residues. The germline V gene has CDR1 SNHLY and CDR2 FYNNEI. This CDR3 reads CASARNTEAFF. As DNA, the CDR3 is TGTGCCAGCGCCAGGAACACTGAAGCTTTCTTT.

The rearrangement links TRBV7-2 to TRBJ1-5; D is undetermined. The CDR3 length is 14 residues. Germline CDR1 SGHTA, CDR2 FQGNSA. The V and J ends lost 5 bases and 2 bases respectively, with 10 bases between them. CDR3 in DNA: TGTGCCAGCAGCATCGGGAGTGGCAATCAGCCCCAGCATTTT. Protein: CASSIGSGNQPQHF.

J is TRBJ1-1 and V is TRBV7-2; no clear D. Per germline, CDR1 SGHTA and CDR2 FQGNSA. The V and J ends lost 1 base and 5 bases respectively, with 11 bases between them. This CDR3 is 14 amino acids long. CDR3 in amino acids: CASSLVGGSTEAFF. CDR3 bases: TGTGCCAGCAGCTTAGTGGGAGGGTCGACTGAAGCTTTCTTT. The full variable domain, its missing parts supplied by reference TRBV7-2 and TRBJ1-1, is GAGVSQSPSNKVTEKGKDVELRCDPISGHTALYWYRQSLGQGLEFLIYFQGNSAPDKSGLPSDRFSAERTGGSVSTLTIQRTQQEDSAVYLCASSLVGGSTEAFFGQGTRLTVV.

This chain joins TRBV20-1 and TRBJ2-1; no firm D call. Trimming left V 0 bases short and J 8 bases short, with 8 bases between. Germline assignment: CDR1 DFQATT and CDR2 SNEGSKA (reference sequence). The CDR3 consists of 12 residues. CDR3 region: CSARDPGDEQFF. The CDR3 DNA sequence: TGCAGTGCTAGAGATCCGGGTGATGAGCAGTTCTTC.

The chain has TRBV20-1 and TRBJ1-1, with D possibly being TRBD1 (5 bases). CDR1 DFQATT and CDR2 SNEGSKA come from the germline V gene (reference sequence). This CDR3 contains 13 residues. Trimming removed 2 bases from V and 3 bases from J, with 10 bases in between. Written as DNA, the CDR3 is TGCAGTGCTAGACGGGGGATGGACACTGAAGCTTTCTTT. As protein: CSARRGMDTEAFF.

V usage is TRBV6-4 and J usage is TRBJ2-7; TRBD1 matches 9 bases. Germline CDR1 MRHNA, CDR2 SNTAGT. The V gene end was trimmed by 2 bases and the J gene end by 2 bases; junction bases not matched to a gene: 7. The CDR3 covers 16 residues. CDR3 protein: CASSDTGQGRTYEQYF. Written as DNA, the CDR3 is TGTGCCAGCAGTGACACGGGACAGGGCCGAACCTACGAGCAGTACTTC.

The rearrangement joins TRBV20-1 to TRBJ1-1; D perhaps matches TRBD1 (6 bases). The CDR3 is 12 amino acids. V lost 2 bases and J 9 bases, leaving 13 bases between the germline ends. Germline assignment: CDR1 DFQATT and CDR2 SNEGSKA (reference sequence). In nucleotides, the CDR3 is TGCAGTGCTAGACACAGGGATCCTCAAGCTTTCTTT. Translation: CSARHRDPQAFF.

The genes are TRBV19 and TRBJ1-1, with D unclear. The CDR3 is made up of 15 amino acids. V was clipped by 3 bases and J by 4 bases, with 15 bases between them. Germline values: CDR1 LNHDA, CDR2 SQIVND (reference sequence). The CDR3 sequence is CASSIPQRYGTEAFF. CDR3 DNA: TGTGCCAGTAGTATCCCCCAGAGGTATGGCACTGAAGCTTTCTTT.

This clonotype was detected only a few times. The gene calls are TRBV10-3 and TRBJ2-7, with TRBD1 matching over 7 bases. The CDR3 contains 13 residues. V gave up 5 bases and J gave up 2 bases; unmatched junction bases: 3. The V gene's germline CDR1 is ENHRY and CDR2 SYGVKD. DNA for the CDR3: TGTGCCATCAGTAGGGACAGCCCCTACGAGCAGTACTTC. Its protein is CAISRDSPYEQYF.

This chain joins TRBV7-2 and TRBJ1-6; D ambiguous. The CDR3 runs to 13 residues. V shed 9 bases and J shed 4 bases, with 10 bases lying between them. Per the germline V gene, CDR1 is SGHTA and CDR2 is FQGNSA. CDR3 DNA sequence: TGTGCCAGTATGAGAGATTATAATTCACCCCTCCACTTT. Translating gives CASMRDYNSPLHF. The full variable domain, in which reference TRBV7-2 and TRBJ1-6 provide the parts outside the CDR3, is GAGVSQSPSNKVTEKGKDVELRCDPISGHTALYWYRQSLGQGLEFLIYFQGNSAPDKSGLPSDRFSAERTGGSVSTLTIQRTQQEDSAVYLCASMRDYNSPLHFGNGTRLTVT.

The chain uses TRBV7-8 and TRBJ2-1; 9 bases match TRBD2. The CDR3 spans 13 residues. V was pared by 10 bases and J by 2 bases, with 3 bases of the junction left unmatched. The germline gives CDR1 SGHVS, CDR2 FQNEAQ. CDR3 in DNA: TGTGCCACACGACTAGCGGCCTACAATGAGCAGTTCTTC. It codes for CATRLAAYNEQFF.

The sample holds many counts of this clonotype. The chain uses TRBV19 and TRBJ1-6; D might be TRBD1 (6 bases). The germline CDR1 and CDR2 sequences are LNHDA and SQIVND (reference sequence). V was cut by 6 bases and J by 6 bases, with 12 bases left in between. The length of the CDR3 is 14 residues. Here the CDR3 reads CASSRGPFNSPLHF. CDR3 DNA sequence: TGTGCCAGTAGCAGGGGACCGTTTAATTCACCCCTCCACTTT.